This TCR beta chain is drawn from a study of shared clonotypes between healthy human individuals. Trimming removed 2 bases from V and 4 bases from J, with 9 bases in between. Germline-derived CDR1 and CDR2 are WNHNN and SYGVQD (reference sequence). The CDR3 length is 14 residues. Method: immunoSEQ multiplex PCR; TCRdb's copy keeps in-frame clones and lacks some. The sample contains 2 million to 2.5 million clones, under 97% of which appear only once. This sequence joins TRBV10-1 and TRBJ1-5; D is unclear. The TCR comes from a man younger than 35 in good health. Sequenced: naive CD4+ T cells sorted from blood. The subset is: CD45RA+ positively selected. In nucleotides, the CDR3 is TGCGCCAGCAGTGAGGGGTCGGTTAATCAGCCCCAGCATTTT. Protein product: CASSEGSVNQPQHF.